These 16 T cell receptor beta chains share one sample of origin, sequenced in a study of blood T cells in healthy people across ages. Primers used in a second PCR of roughly 6 to 12 cycles were a sample-barcoded 5' primer and a J-beta primer mix. Via MiXCR, TCRdb re-called the 5' RACE reads, giving one row per CDR3 protein. The sample has about 1.8 million distinct CDR3 sequences, 49% seen once; the top ten hold roughly 2%. Input material: blood. Receptor source: a woman in her 40s in good health.

The chain employs TRBV6-5 and TRBJ1-1; no clear D gene. Trimming pared 10 bases from V and 6 bases from J, leaving 12 bases between. Germline V gene lookup returns CDR1 MNHEY and CDR2 SVGAGI. The CDR3 extends over 11 amino acids. The CDR3 reads CATAWAPEAFF. In DNA form, the CDR3 reads TGTGCCACCGCTTGGGCGCCTGAAGCTTTCTTT.

This clonotype has a handful of counts. The V and J genes are TRBV7-9 and TRBJ2-3; D unclear. The CDR3 has 13 amino acids. The V gene lost 7 bases and the J gene lost 2 bases, with 10 bases spanning the gap. The germline V gene encodes CDR1 SEHNR and CDR2 FQNEAQ (reference sequence). CDR3 bases: TGTGCCAGCAAATACAGACTCACAGATACGCAGTATTTT. Translated: CASKYRLTDTQYF.

The rearrangement joins TRBV2 to TRBJ2-1; 8 positions agree with TRBD1. Unmatched junction bases numbered 5, after V lost 7 bases and J lost 6 bases. The germline V gene has CDR1 SNHLY and CDR2 FYNNEI. The CDR3 spans 13 residues. The CDR3 loop is CASTDRAVNEQFF. CDR3 DNA: TGTGCCAGCACGGACAGGGCCGTCAATGAGCAGTTCTTC. Supplemented by reference TRBV2 and TRBJ2-1, the full variable domain reads EPEVTQTPSHQVTQMGQEVILRCVPISNHLYFYWYRQILGQKVEFLVSFYNNEISEKSEIFDDQFSVERPDGSNFTLKIRSTKLEDSAMYFCASTDRAVNEQFFGPGTRLTVL.

The V call is TRBV6-2 or TRBV6-3, the J call TRBJ2-3; 8 bases line up with TRBD1. V lost 6 bases and J lost 4; bases outside the gene matches: 9. The CDR3 consists of 15 residues. Germline values: CDR1 MNHEY, CDR2 SVGEGT. In nucleotides, the CDR3 is TGTGCCAGCAGCTCGCGCAGGGGGCAATCAGATACGCAGTATTTT. It is translated as CASSSRRGQSDTQYF.

The gene calls are TRBV7-9 and TRBJ2-1, with a weak D call TRBD1 (5 bases). V lost 4 bases and J lost 9, with 13 bases in between. Germline CDR1 reads SEHNR; CDR2 reads FQNEAQ (reference sequence). The CDR3 is 13 amino acids. This CDR3 reads CASSSAGRGEQFF. In DNA form, the CDR3 reads TGTGCCAGCAGCTCCGCAGGAAGGGGTGAGCAGTTCTTC.

The chain employs TRBV7-2 and TRBJ2-5; tentative D call: TRBD2 (6 bases). V lost 10 bases to trimming and J lost 2 bases, with 14 bases between them. CDR1 and CDR2 (germline): SGHTA, FQGNSA. The CDR3 covers 13 residues. Here the CDR3 reads CATKRGKQETQYF. Written as DNA, the CDR3 is TGTGCCACAAAACGGGGGAAACAAGAGACCCAGTACTTC.

The chain uses TRBV28 and TRBJ2-3; D may correspond to TRBD1 or TRBD2 (5 bases each). The germline V and J ends were trimmed by 2 bases and 3 bases, with 12 bases remaining between them. CDR3 length equals 15 residues. Germline V gives CDR1 MDHEN, CDR2 SYDVKM. The CDR3 region has the DNA TGTGCCAGCAGTTTACAGGGAGTTTTTACAGATACGCAGTATTTT. Translating it yields CASSLQGVFTDTQYF.

The J gene is TRBJ1-1, the V gene TRBV3-1; D unresolved. Germline assignment: CDR1 LGHDT and CDR2 YNNKEL (reference sequence). The germline V and J ends were trimmed by 0 bases and 0 bases, with 14 bases remaining between them. The CDR3 covers 17 residues. This chain's CDR3 is CASSQDLVGNMNTEAFF. The CDR3 nucleotides are TGTGCCAGCAGCCAAGATCTGGTGGGGAACATGAACACTGAAGCTTTCTTT.

CDR3: CASSQESRGRYTF. The CDR3 DNA follows: TGCGCCAGCAGCCAAGAATCGAGGGGGAGGTACACCTTC. This chain uses TRBV4-1 with TRBJ1-2, with D possibly TRBD1 on 6 matching bases. CDR3 length: 13 amino acids. The V end was cut by 0 bases, the J end by 11 bases, with 13 bases between. Germline values: CDR1 MGHRA, CDR2 YSYEKL.

The gene calls are TRBV7-8 and TRBJ1-2; D is possibly TRBD1 (5 bases). Trimming took 2 bases from V and 1 from J, leaving 17 bases between them. The germline gives CDR1 SGHVS, CDR2 FQNEAQ. This CDR3 comprises 17 residues. The CDR3 nucleotides read TGTGCCAGCAGCTTAAAGGCGGCGGGACTGATTAACTATGGCTACACCTTC. Amino acid sequence: CASSLKAAGLINYGYTF.

The V call is TRBV4-3, the J call TRBJ1-6; possible D gene TRBD1, 5 bases. CDR1 and CDR2 from the germline V gene are LGHNA and YSLEER. This CDR3 region has 16 residues. V was clipped by 1 base and J by 5 bases, with 12 bases between them. The CDR3 nucleotides read TGCGCCAGCAGCCAAGCTAGGACATCAGATAATTCACCCCTCCACTTT. This sequence encodes CASSQARTSDNSPLHF.

The J gene is TRBJ1-4, the V gene TRBV9, with a possible D match to TRBD1 (5 bases). Trimming took 2 bases from V and 2 from J, leaving 10 bases between them. CDR1 is SGDLS and CDR2 is YYNGEE in the germline V gene. The CDR3 contains 15 residues. The CDR3 loop reads CASSVGHPTNEKLFF. In DNA, the CDR3 is TGTGCCAGCAGCGTGGGGCACCCGACTAATGAAAAACTGTTTTTT. The variable domain in full, completed from reference TRBV9 and TRBJ1-4, reads DSGVTQTPKHLITATGQRVTLRCSPRSGDLSVYWYQQSLDQGLQFLIQYYNGEERAKGNILERFSAQQFPDLHSELNLSSLELGDSALYFCASSVGHPTNEKLFFGSGTQLSVL.

The chain is built from TRBV7-8 and TRBJ1-5; 8 positions match TRBD1. Germline lookup yields CDR1 SGHVS and CDR2 FQNEAQ. V trimming: 5 bases; J trimming: 0 bases; junction bases outside the gene matches: 18. The CDR3 consists of 20 residues. The chain's CDR3 is CASSPRTGHIDRYSNQPQHF. The CDR3, as DNA: TGTGCCAGCAGCCCCAGGACAGGGCACATAGACAGATATAGCAATCAGCCCCAGCATTTT.

V usage is TRBV4-1 and J usage is TRBJ1-2; 9 bases match TRBD1. Germline V lookup: CDR1 MGHRA, CDR2 YSYEKL. J gave up 7 bases and V 3 bases, and 9 bases lay outside the gene matches. The CDR3 is made up of 15 amino acids. CDR3: CASSQRDRDRCGYTF. CDR3 bases: TGCGCCAGCAGCCAGAGGGACAGGGATCGGTGTGGCTACACCTTC.

The chain employs TRBV5-1 and TRBJ1-4; TRBD1 aligns across 9 bases. This CDR3 is built from 16 residues. J gave up 7 bases and V 0 bases, and 7 bases lay outside the gene matches. Germline CDR1 reads SGHRS; CDR2 reads YFSETQ. The chain's CDR3 is CASSLETGTGSEKLFF. As DNA, the CDR3 is TGCGCCAGCAGCTTGGAGACCGGGACAGGGAGTGAAAAACTGTTTTTT.

The chain combines TRBV9 with TRBJ2-7, with 7 bases matching TRBD1. Germline CDR1 SGDLS, CDR2 YYNGEE. The CDR3 is made up of 14 amino acids. With V trimmed by 6 bases and J by 5 bases, 11 bases remained unmatched. The CDR3: CASTRGTGANEQYF. As DNA, the CDR3 is TGTGCCAGCACCCGAGGAACAGGGGCGAACGAGCAGTACTTC. The variable domain in full, completed from reference TRBV9 and TRBJ2-7, reads DSGVTQTPKHLITATGQRVTLRCSPRSGDLSVYWYQQSLDQGLQFLIQYYNGEERAKGNILERFSAQQFPDLHSELNLSSLELGDSALYFCASTRGTGANEQYFGPGTRLTVT.